The 9 T cell receptor beta chains listed next were all sequenced from one sample in a study of CD8+ T cells in alopecia areata. cDNA serving as the sequencing template came from extracted, reverse transcribed RNA. Profiling relied on immunoSEQ multiplex PCR, and the TCRdb table lists in-frame clones only, not all of them. The sample consists of approximately 280,000 clones, about three fifths of them appearing once. Treatment indicated: oral pan-JAK inhibitor, 5-10 mg twice daily. The sample in question was CD4+ T cells sorted from blood, obtained at week 24, from a patient treated with tofacitinib. These receptors were taken from a human donor with alopecia areata.

This clone was found once. CDR3 loop: CAAQFGPRGRSYGYTF. CDR3 DNA: TGTGCCGCTCAATTTGGACCCAGGGGACGATCCTATGGCTACACCTTC. This chain connects TRBV30 to TRBJ1-2; D perhaps matches TRBD1 (6 bases). The CDR3 runs to 16 residues. In germline, CDR1 is GTSNPN, CDR2 SVGIG (reference sequence). The ends were cut back, 8 bases at V and 4 bases at J, with 26 bases in the middle.

The chain combines TRBV29-1 with TRBJ1-4, with D maybe TRBD1 (5 bases). The CDR3 totals 15 residues. V lost 3 bases to trimming and J lost 6 bases, with 17 bases between them. Germline lookup yields CDR1 SQVTM and CDR2 ANQGSEA. CDR3 nucleotide sequence: TGCAGCGTTGATGAACCTTTCGGGACTCATGAAAAACTGTTTTTT. Protein product: CSVDEPFGTHEKLFF.

The chain combines TRBV30 with TRBJ2-7, with D hard to call. The germline gives CDR1 GTSNPN, CDR2 SVGIG (reference sequence). CDR3 size: 11 residues. V shed 5 bases and J shed 6 bases, with 11 bases lying between them. The CDR3 spells CAWSRSLEQYF. In DNA form, the CDR3 reads TGTGCCTGGTCGCGATCCCTCGAGCAGTACTTC.

This clone was found a few times. V gene TRBV28 combines with J gene TRBJ1-2; D perhaps matches TRBD1 (5 bases). The CDR3 extends over 15 amino acids. CDR1 and CDR2 (germline): MDHEN, SYDVKM. V was trimmed by 6 bases and J by 3 bases, leaving 17 bases between them. DNA for the CDR3: TGTGCCAGCAGGAATCCCAGGGATTTTGACTATGGCTACACCTTC. Its protein is CASRNPRDFDYGYTF.

This clone was detected only a few times. The chain links TRBV11-2 to TRBJ2-5, with TRBD2 matching 7 bases. V shed 5 bases, J shed 1 base, and the junction held 10 bases outside the gene matches. The CDR3 consists of 16 residues. Germline CDR1 SGHAT, CDR2 FQNNGV. The CDR3: CASSPRWGGLQETQYF. CDR3 sequence (DNA): TGTGCCAGCAGCCCCCGGTGGGGGGGTCTCCAAGAGACCCAGTACTTC.

This clone has a handful of counts. CDR3 in amino acids: CASSLTGRGQGTYEQYF. CDR3 nucleotides: TGCGCCAGCAGTCTCACCGGGCGGGGACAGGGAACCTACGAGCAGTACTTC. The chain carries TRBV23-1 and TRBJ2-7, with 9 bases identical to TRBD1. TRBV23-1 is identified as an open reading frame with a role that is uncertain. V gave up 4 bases and J gave up 2 bases; unmatched junction bases: 12. This CDR3 is 17 amino acids long.

The CDR3 is CASRGTTKRNEKLFF. The CDR3 bases are TGTGCCAGCCGGGGAACGACAAAGCGTAATGAAAAACTGTTTTTT. This sequence joins TRBV25-1 and TRBJ1-4; no definite D call. Trimming cost V 8 bases and J 4 bases, with 17 bases left between them. This CDR3 spans 15 amino acids. Germline lookup yields CDR1 MGHDK and CDR2 SYGVNS. Full variable domain (outside the CDR3, taken from reference TRBV25-1 and TRBJ1-4): EADIYQTPRYLVIGTGKKITLECSQTMGHDKMYWYQQDPGMELHLIHYSYGVNSTEKGDLSSESTVSRIRTEHFPLTLESARPSHTSQYLCASRGTTKRNEKLFFGSGTQLSVL.

Notes on this clone: This specimen includes other DNA sequences encoding the same CDR3. The chain carries TRBV29-1 and TRBJ1-3; no clear D. This CDR3 has 12 residues. The V and J ends lost 4 bases and 0 bases respectively, with 4 bases between them. Per the germline V gene, CDR1 is SQVTM and CDR2 is ANQGSEA. CDR3 coding DNA: TGCAGCGTTGGAGGCTCTGGAAACACCATATATTTT. Translation: CSVGGSGNTIYF.

For this clone: The conserved closing phenylalanine or tryptophan is absent in this CDR3, likely reflecting a read error. It is unclear where the CDR3 begins or ends on the DNA, so no DNA is shown, and the CDR3 is as TCRdb lists it. The chain couples TRBV7-9 to TRBJ1-1. The CDR3 spans 8 residues, counting both ends. Germline V lookup: CDR1 SEHNR, CDR2 FQNEAQ (reference sequence). The CDR3 is CASSPDEV.